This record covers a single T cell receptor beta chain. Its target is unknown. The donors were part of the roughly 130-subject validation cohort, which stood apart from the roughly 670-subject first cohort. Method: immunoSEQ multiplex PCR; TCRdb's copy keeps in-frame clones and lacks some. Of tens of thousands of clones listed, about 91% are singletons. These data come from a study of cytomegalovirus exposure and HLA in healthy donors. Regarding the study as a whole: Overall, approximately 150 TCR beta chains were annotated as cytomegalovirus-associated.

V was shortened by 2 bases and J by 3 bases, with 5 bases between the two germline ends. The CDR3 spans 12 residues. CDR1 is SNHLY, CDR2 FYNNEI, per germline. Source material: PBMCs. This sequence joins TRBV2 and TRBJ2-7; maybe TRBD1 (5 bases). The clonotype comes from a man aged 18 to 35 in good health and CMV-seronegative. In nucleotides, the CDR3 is TGTGCCAGCAGTGAACAGGGCTACGAGCAGTACTTC. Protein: CASSEQGYEQYF.